A single sample is the source of the 15 T cell receptor beta chains below, sequenced in a study of STAT5B mutations in CD4+ large granular lymphocyte leukemia. Measured with immunoSEQ multiplex PCR; TCRdb has only the in-frame clones, and not every one. The sample records roughly 36,000 clones, roughly 88% being singletons. Sequenced input: CD4+ T cells from blood buffy coats. Receptors were obtained from a human donor in good health.

Remarks on this clone: Distinct nucleotide sequences in the sample also encode this CDR3. The rearrangement uses TRBV7-3 and TRBJ2-1, with TRBD2 identical over 7 bases. Per germline, CDR1 SGHTA and CDR2 FQGTGA. V dropped 5 bases and J dropped 4; count of bases not matched to a gene: 11. The CDR3 spans 16 residues. In nucleotides, the CDR3 is TGTGCCAGCAGCCCATACACCGTAGCGGGTTACAATGAGCAGTTCTTC. Residues: CASSPYTVAGYNEQFF.

The CDR3 sequence is CASSLLTPDQPQHF. The CDR3 bases are TGTGCCAGCAGCCTACTAACGCCGGATCAGCCCCAGCATTTT. The genes are TRBV7-2 and TRBJ1-5; no clear D. V lost 5 bases and J lost 5, with 13 bases in between. CDR1 is SGHTA and CDR2 is FQGNSA in the germline V gene. CDR3 length equals 14 residues. Based on the CDR3 plus reference TRBV7-2 and TRBJ1-5, the full variable domain is GAGVSQSPSNKVTEKGKDVELRCDPISGHTALYWYRQSLGQGLEFLIYFQGNSAPDKSGLPSDRFSAERTGGSVSTLTIQRTQQEDSAVYLCASSLLTPDQPQHFGDGTRLSIL.

This sequence joins TRBV9 and TRBJ2-2; no reliable D call. The germline V and J ends were trimmed by 3 bases and 1 base, with 13 bases remaining between them. The CDR3 contains 16 residues. Germline CDR1 SGDLS, CDR2 YYNGEE. CDR3 in amino acids: CASSATKLRNTGELFF. CDR3 nucleotide sequence: TGTGCCAGCAGCGCGACAAAATTACGGAACACCGGGGAGCTGTTTTTT.

The gene calls are TRBV30 and TRBJ2-4; weak D call: TRBD2 (5 bases). Germline V gene sequence: CDR1 GTSNPN, CDR2 SVGIG (reference sequence). Between the trimmed V and J ends, which lost 0 bases and 9 bases, there was a span of 12 bases. This CDR3 region has 13 residues. DNA for the CDR3: TGTGCCTGGAGTGTCGTGGACTCAGGCATTCAGTACTTC. Its protein product is CAWSVVDSGIQYF.

V is TRBV13 and J is TRBJ2-1; 8 bases are shared with TRBD2. Germline-derived CDR1 and CDR2 are PRHDT and FYEKMQ (reference sequence). The CDR3 sequence is 14 residues long. With V trimmed by 5 bases and J by 8 bases, 8 bases remained unmatched. This chain's CDR3 is CASSPGLARHEQFF. The CDR3 coding sequence is TGTGCCAGCAGCCCCGGACTAGCCAGACATGAGCAGTTCTTC.

The chain combines TRBV11-2 with TRBJ2-1; 11 nucleotides align to TRBD2. Germline trimming cut 6 bases from V and 10 bases from J; bases unmatched to any gene: 14. Germline assignment: CDR1 SGHAT and CDR2 FQNNGV. The CDR3 totals 16 residues. CDR3 sequence reads: CASRQLAGDPPGEQFF. In DNA, the CDR3 is TGTGCCAGCAGACAACTAGCGGGGGACCCTCCGGGAGAGCAGTTCTTC.

This sequence joins TRBV5-1 and TRBJ1-1; D not resolved. CDR1 is SGHRS, CDR2 YFSETQ, per germline. Deletions cut 4 bases from V and 1 base from J, with 11 bases between. The CDR3 loop spans 14 amino acids. In nucleotides, the CDR3 is TGCGCCAGCAGCCTAGGCTCGGAGAACACTGAAGCTTTCTTT. This codes for CASSLGSENTEAFF.

The V call is TRBV2, the J call TRBJ1-5; possible D gene TRBD1, 5 bases. The germline gives CDR1 SNHLY, CDR2 FYNNEI. The V gene lost 4 bases and the J gene lost 5 bases, with 33 bases spanning the gap. This CDR3 comprises 21 residues. DNA of the CDR3: TGTGCCAGCAGTGTCCGGACCGGGCAGGATGGGGGAGGTACGAAGGATCAGCCCCAGCATTTT. Protein sequence: CASSVRTGQDGGGTKDQPQHF.

This chain joins TRBV10-3 and TRBJ2-7; possible D gene TRBD2, 6 bases. The CDR3 loop spans 15 amino acids. From germline, CDR1 is ENHRY and CDR2 SYGVKD. The V end lost 4 bases, the J end lost 2 bases, and 15 bases lay between the germline ends. CDR3 bases: TGTGCCATCAGTGGGGCTTCGGGGGAGGCCTACGAGCAGTACTTC. Translation: CAISGASGEAYEQYF.

In DNA, the CDR3 is TGTGCCATCAGTGGGCCCTTGGGGGCGGGGGCCGACAATGAGCAGTTCTTC. This sequence encodes CAISGPLGAGADNEQFF. The chain recombines TRBV10-3 with TRBJ2-1; TRBD2 might be the D (7 bases). Germline values: CDR1 ENHRY, CDR2 SYGVKD. Trimming removed 4 bases from V and 5 bases from J, with 21 bases in between. CDR3 length equals 17 residues.

The rearrangement joins TRBV6-4 to TRBJ1-1, with D possibly TRBD1 on 5 matching bases. CDR3 length: 13 amino acids. Germline CDR1 reads MRHNA; CDR2 reads SNTAGT. V lost 5 bases to trimming and J lost 0 bases, with 7 bases between them. The CDR3 loop reads CASSMTVNTEAFF. The DNA of the CDR3 is TGTGCCAGCAGTATGACAGTGAACACTGAAGCTTTCTTT.

The chain recombines TRBV11-2 with TRBJ2-1; 7 nucleotides match TRBD2. With V trimmed by 5 bases and J by 12 bases, 19 bases remained unmatched. The CDR3 is made up of 16 amino acids. Germline V gene lookup returns CDR1 SGHAT and CDR2 FQNNGV. The CDR3: CASSSRGGGVNFGQFF. The CDR3 DNA is TGTGCCAGCAGCAGCCGGGGTGGGGGGGTTAATTTCGGGCAGTTCTTC.

The chain recombines TRBV7-2 with TRBJ2-3; unclear D gene. V was shortened by 5 bases and J by 3 bases, with 15 bases between the two germline ends. Germline V CDR1 and CDR2: SGHTA, FQGNSA. This CDR3 contains 15 residues. CDR3 in amino acids: CASSLVVSRTDTQYF. The CDR3 DNA reads TGTGCCAGCAGCCTAGTCGTGTCGAGAACAGATACGCAGTATTTT.

CDR3: CASSKGGWNSYNSPLHF. CDR3 sequence (DNA): TGTGCCAGCAGCAAAGGTGGGTGGAACTCCTATAATTCACCCCTCCACTTT. The rearrangement uses TRBV21-1 and TRBJ1-6. TRBV21-1 is a documented pseudogene. The CDR3 has 17 residues.

This chain links TRBV7-3 with TRBJ2-2; no clear D. This CDR3 is built from 14 residues. CDR1 and CDR2 from the germline V gene are SGHTA and FQGTGA. V was clipped by 1 base and J by 1 base, with 4 bases between them. CDR3 amino acids: CASSLNRNTGELFF. The CDR3 bases are TGTGCCAGCAGCTTAAACAGGAACACCGGGGAGCTGTTTTTT.